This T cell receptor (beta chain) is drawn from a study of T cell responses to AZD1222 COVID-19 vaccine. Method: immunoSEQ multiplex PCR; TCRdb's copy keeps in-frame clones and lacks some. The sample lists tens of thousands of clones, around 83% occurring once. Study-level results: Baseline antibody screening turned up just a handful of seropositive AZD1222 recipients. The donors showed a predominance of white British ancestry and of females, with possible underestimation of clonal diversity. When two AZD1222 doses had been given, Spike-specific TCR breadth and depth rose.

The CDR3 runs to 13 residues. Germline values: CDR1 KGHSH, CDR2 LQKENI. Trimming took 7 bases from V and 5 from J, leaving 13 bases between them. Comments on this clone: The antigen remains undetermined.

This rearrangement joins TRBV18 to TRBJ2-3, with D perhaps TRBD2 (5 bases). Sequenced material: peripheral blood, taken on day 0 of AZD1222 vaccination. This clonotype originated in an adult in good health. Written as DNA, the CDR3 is TGTGCCAGCTGCTCCCAACGGGAAGATACGCAGTATTTT. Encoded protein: CASCSQREDTQYF.